This T cell receptor beta chain came from a study of identical twins. This clonotype showed up just a few times. MiXCR was run by TCRdb on the 5' RACE reads, yielding one entry per CDR3 protein. The sample includes approximately 670,000 distinct CDR3 sequences, 5.5% to 6.5% of them seen just once. This sequence was found in a man between 18 and 29 years old in good health. The sample was naive T cells sorted from blood.

CDR3 DNA sequence: TGTGCCAGCAGTGAGCGCCGTCTGAATCAGCCCCAGCATTTT. It yields the protein CASSERRLNQPQHF. The genes are TRBV6-1 and TRBJ1-5; D remains ambiguous. V lost 3 bases and J 4 bases, leaving 10 bases between the germline ends. This CDR3 region has 14 residues. The germline V gene has CDR1 MNHNS and CDR2 SASEGT.